This T cell receptor (beta chain) was observed in a study of cytotoxic CD8 clonotypes in ibrutinib-treated CLL. About the research overall: Response material was collected after a median around 12 months of treatment, range 6 to 36.

General study results and limits: Higher clonality was seen at ibrutinib response and a return toward baseline at progression.

Assay: immunoSEQ multiplex PCR; the TCRdb copy retains only in-frame clones and omits some. The table has about 130,000 clones, 80% to 85% seen once. Regarding this clone: Antigen specificity is unknown.

Germline trimming cut 5 bases from V and 4 bases from J; bases unmatched to any gene: 9. The germline V gene has CDR1 SGHAT and CDR2 FQNNGV. The CDR3 has 15 residues. The TCR comes from a human donor with chronic lymphocytic leukemia. The sample consisted of PBMCs, taken after 24 months of ibrutinib treatment. The chain carries TRBV11-2 and TRBJ2-5; 8 bases align to TRBD1. Here the CDR3 DNA reads TGTGCCAGCAGCAAGGACAGGGAACGGGGAGAGACCCAGTACTTC. Translation: CASSKDRERGETQYF.